This record looks at one TCR beta chain sequence and its context. What this receptor recognizes is not known. One base away there is no much larger clone; base qualities are not given. The CDR3 regions of human TCRbeta chains were subjected to immunosequencing. The paper's data handling went like this. Repertoire TCRs were matched against a reference library of SARS-CoV-2-specific TCRs generated with the MIRA antigen-specificity platform. Breadth meant the fraction of unique TCRs that were SARS-CoV-2-associated, whereas depth meant the fraction of total T cells that were SARS-CoV-2-associated. Each spike-specific TCR was assigned to its reactive spike region and to a CD4 or CD8 class using the MIRA data. Log10-transformed breadth and depth values were compared by one-way ANOVA with Sidak's multiple comparisons tests. TCRdb's version of the immuneACCESS table is confined to in-frame rearrangements and falls short of the full clone set. An unresolved V gene accounts for under half of the shortfall where checked; the remainder is of unknown origin. V and J calls and clone size follow that table, whereas D and trimming were derived from the DNA. In all, the sample holds around 90,000 clones, and approximately 86% of those were seen once. The ten largest account for about 6% of the sample.

This specimen's time point label, per the study, means: baseline before first vaccination. Vaccinee samples were obtained from the UK trials COV001 and COV002, which included a single-blind randomized controlled phase 2/3 trial of AZD1222 (ChAdOx1 nCoV-19) in healthy adults. For TCRbeta chain sequencing, PBMC samples from trial participants were taken at day 0 and at day 28 after the second dose. In the germline V gene (reference sequence), CDR1 corresponds to SEHNR and CDR2 to FQNEAQ. The CDR3 sequence holds 14 residues, the cysteine and phenylalanine included. CDR3 DNA is the only sequence kept; it has 42 bases, read in frame from the first base. Trimming takes 2 bases from V and 6 bases from J, and the germline ends sit 10 bases apart. These data belong to a study of T cell responses to AZD1222 COVID-19 vaccine (TCRdb year 2021). Describing the broader study: Because spike-specific TCR depth and breadth did not differ between the two schedules, AZD1222 recipients who got a second dose at roughly 4 weeks were pooled with those who got a second dose at roughly 12 weeks. A total of over 230 trial participants underwent TCR sequencing, of whom 207 received two doses of AZD1222 and some 26 received two doses of the MenACWY control vaccine. Trial participants were enrolled by age into subgroups of 18-55, 56-69 and 70-plus years, and around 150, 28 and 57 TCR-sequenced participants, respectively, were included in these subgroups. Study-level results and caveats: Because no samples from the day 14 peak response were available, repertoires could be characterized only after the peak T cell response. Participants were mostly white British, with more females than males. The authors suggested clonal diversity may have been underestimated. Reportedly, almost half of the unique spike-specific TCRs recognized epitopes lying outside the regions that are mutated in the B.1.351 and B.1.1.7 variants. Conclusions about previously exposed vaccinees are limited, since just five or six AZD1222 recipients were seropositive for SARS-CoV-2 at baseline. The 56-69-year group was small, and its depth increase did not reach significance, likely because of low power. The vaccine-associated CD4 TCRs covered the entire spike protein, and the dominant responses fell in regions 160-218 and 743-854. Spike-specific TCR breadth and depth rose significantly after two AZD1222 doses compared with day 0 and with MenACWY recipients.

The chain employs TRBV7-9 and TRBJ1-4, with no confident D gene call. Sequencing was performed on peripheral blood, taken on day 0 of AZD1222 vaccination. The TCR originated in an adult in good health. The CDR3 protein sequence reads: CASSLRGNDEKLFF. In nucleotides, the sequence is TGTGCCAGCAGCTTACGAGGGAATGATGAAAAACTGTTTTTT.